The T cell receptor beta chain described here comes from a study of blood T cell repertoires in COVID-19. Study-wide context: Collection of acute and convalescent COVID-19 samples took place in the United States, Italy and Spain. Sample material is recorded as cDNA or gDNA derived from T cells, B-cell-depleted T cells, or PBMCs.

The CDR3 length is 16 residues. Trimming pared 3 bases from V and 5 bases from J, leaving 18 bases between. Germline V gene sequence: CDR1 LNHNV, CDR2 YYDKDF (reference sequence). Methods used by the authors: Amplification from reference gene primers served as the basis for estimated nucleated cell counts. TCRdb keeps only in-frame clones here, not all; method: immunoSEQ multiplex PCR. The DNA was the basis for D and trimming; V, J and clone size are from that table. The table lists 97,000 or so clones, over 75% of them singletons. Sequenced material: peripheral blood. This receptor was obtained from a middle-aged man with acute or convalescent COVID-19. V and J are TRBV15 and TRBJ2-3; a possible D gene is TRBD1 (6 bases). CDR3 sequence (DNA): TGTGCCACCAGCAGGGAACAGGGATTTGGTGGAGATACGCAGTATTTT. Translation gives CATSREQGFGGDTQYF.